The 22 T cell receptor beta chains listed next were all sequenced from one sample in a study of T-cell memory formation after mild COVID-19 (dated by TCRdb to the early 2020s). Receptor amplification or capture employed 5' RACE. The reads were generated on an Illumina NovaSeq 6000. The public reads were quality trimmed at Q25 with fastp and then assembled into clones with MiXCR by TCRdb, keeping productive beta chains. Rows merge per CDR3 protein into single entries with the most common DNA and genes. The sample has around 530,000 distinct CDR3 sequences on record, about 20% of them singletons. Clones ranked in the top ten supply 7.5% to 9.5% of the sample. Sample: PBMCs or a T cell subset sorted from them (not recorded which). All receptors come from an adult woman who had mild COVID-19 (a few samples of this study predate the infection). The sample titles of this study are shuffled in the database, so cell type and time point are left out; the donor was told from shared clones.

This clonotype appeared many times. The V gene is TRBV12-3 or TRBV12-4, the J gene TRBJ2-7; TRBD1 aligns across 10 bases. The CDR3 is 15 amino acids. V dropped 1 base and J dropped 2; count of bases not matched to a gene: 2. The CDR3 loop reads CASSLVGQGAYEQYF. The CDR3, as DNA: TGTGCCAGCAGTTTAGTCGGACAGGGGGCCTACGAGCAGTACTTC.

The V and J genes are TRBV11-3 and TRBJ2-3; the D is unclear. Germline CDR1 is SGHNT and CDR2 is YENEEA. CDR3 length: 13 amino acids. Trimming cost V 1 base and J 2 bases, with 4 bases left between them. The CDR3 loop reads CASSLGFTDTQYF. Written as DNA, the CDR3 is TGTGCCAGCAGCTTAGGGTTCACAGATACGCAGTATTTT.

There are a few counts of this clonotype. V and J are TRBV18 and TRBJ2-7; D unclear. CDR3 length: 13 amino acids. The germline gives CDR1 KGHSH, CDR2 LQKENI. The V gene lost 2 bases and the J gene lost 2 bases, with 7 bases spanning the gap. The CDR3 loop reads CASSPGIPYEQYF. The CDR3 DNA follows: TGTGCCAGCTCACCAGGGATTCCCTACGAGCAGTACTTC.

This clonotype was detected ten times or more. The gene calls are TRBV29-1 and TRBJ2-7; D may correspond to TRBD1 or TRBD2 (5 bases each). V lost 3 bases, J lost 2 bases, and 8 bases lay in between. The CDR3 runs to 12 residues. CDR1 and CDR2 from the germline V gene are SQVTM and ANQGSEA. The CDR3 sequence is CSVEQGPYEQYF. CDR3 nucleotide sequence: TGCAGCGTTGAGCAGGGACCCTACGAGCAGTACTTC.

DNA of the CDR3: TGCGCCAGCAGCCCCTACCCAGGGGAACAGCAGCCCCAGCATTTT. The encoded protein is CASSPYPGEQQPQHF. The V gene is TRBV4-3, the J gene TRBJ1-5, with a tentative D call TRBD1 (6 bases). The CDR3 extends over 15 amino acids. V was clipped by 4 bases and J by 7 bases, with 17 bases between them. Germline V CDR1 and CDR2: LGHNA, YSLEER.

There are a few counts of this clonotype. This chain connects TRBV7-6 to TRBJ2-1, with 9 bases aligning to TRBD1. This CDR3 region has 13 residues. V lost 5 bases and J lost 9; bases outside the gene matches: 5. Germline-derived CDR1 and CDR2 are SGHVS and FNYEAQ. CDR3: CASSADRGGEQFF. In DNA, the CDR3 is TGTGCCAGCAGCGCGGACAGGGGCGGTGAGCAGTTCTTC. The full variable domain, rest sourced from reference TRBV7-6 and TRBJ2-1, is GAGVSQSPRYKVTKRGQDVALRCDPISGHVSLYWYRQALGQGPEFLTYFNYEAQQDKSGLPNDRFSAERPEGSISTLTIQRTEQRDSAMYRCASSADRGGEQFFGPGTRLTVL.

This clonotype came up once. The chain has TRBV5-5 and TRBJ1-2; D might be TRBD1 (5 bases). V lost 4 bases to trimming and J lost 2 bases, with 12 bases between them. CDR1 is SGHKS, CDR2 YYEKEE, per germline (reference sequence). The CDR3 is 14 amino acids. The DNA of the CDR3 is TGTGCCAGCAGCCACGGGGCAGAGAACTATGGCTACACCTTC. It specifies CASSHGAENYGYTF.

As for this clonotype: The junction does not match germline at one end; this may be a read error. This chain links TRBV5-1 with TRBJ2-1, with 8 bases fitting TRBD1. CDR1 is SGHRS, CDR2 YFSETQ, per germline. CDR3 size: 15 residues. The CDR3, as DNA: TGCGCCAGCAGCTTCCGGGACAGGTCCTACAATGAGAAGTTCTTC. It translates to CASSFRDRSYNEKFF.

This clonotype has only a few counts. The rearrangement links TRBV24-1 to TRBJ2-1, with TRBD2 matching 10 bases. V lost 4 bases and J lost 2; bases outside the gene matches: 7. In germline, CDR1 is KGHDR, CDR2 SFDVKD. The CDR3 is 17 amino acids. CDR3 in DNA: TGTGCCACCAGTGAAACGGGACTAGCGAGTCCCTACAATGAGCAGTTCTTC. Encoded protein: CATSETGLASPYNEQFF.

The CDR3 region is CASSQSGIEQYF. The CDR3 nucleotides read TGTGCCAGCAGCCAATCAGGGATCGAGCAGTACTTC. V and J are TRBV7-9 and TRBJ2-7; possibly TRBD1 for D (5 bases). CDR3 length: 12 residues. The ends were cut back, 5 bases at V and 6 bases at J, with 11 bases in the middle. CDR1 is SEHNR, CDR2 FQNEAQ, per germline (reference sequence). Looking up the rest from reference TRBV7-9 and TRBJ2-7 gives the full variable domain: DTGVSQNPRHKITKRGQNVTFRCDPISEHNRLYWYRQTLGQGPEFLTYFQNEAQLEKSRLLSDRFSAERPKGSFSTLEIQRTEQGDSAMYLCASSQSGIEQYFGPGTRLTVT.

This clonotype occurred a few times. CDR3 in amino acids: CASRRTGTPYSPLHF. The CDR3 nucleotides read TGTGCCAGCAGACGAACCGGGACACCGTATTCACCCCTCCACTTT. The rearrangement joins TRBV11-2 to TRBJ1-6; TRBD1 might be the D (6 bases). V was pared by 6 bases and J by 8 bases, with 17 bases between. The CDR3 spans 15 residues. Per germline, CDR1 SGHAT and CDR2 FQNNGV.

V is TRBV6-5 and J is TRBJ2-7; 7 bases map to TRBD1. Germline CDR1 is MNHEY and CDR2 is SVGAGI. After removal of 4 bases from V and 2 bases from J, the junction contained 8 bases not matched to a gene. This CDR3 has 15 amino acids. The CDR3 loop is CASSFGTVQPYEQYF. The CDR3 coding sequence is TGTGCCAGCAGTTTCGGGACAGTGCAACCCTACGAGCAGTACTTC.

The chain has TRBV5-1 and TRBJ2-1, with 8 bases matching TRBD2. CDR3 length: 16 residues. Looked up from germline, CDR1 is SGHRS and CDR2 is YFSETQ. The J segment lost 5 bases and the V segment lost 0 bases, leaving 7 bases of the junction unmatched. CDR3 region: CASSLGPSGQNNEQFF. The CDR3 DNA reads TGCGCCAGCAGCTTGGGGCCTAGCGGGCAGAACAATGAGCAGTTCTTC.

This clonotype was found many times. The chain has TRBV7-9 and TRBJ2-5; 7 nucleotides align to TRBD2. The CDR3 totals 15 residues. With 4 bases clipped from V and 2 bases from J, the junction kept 7 bases outside the gene matches. CDR1 is SEHNR, CDR2 FQNEAQ, per germline (reference sequence). CDR3 in amino acids: CASSSPYSGQETQYF. The CDR3, as DNA: TGTGCCAGCAGCTCACCTTATAGCGGGCAAGAGACCCAGTACTTC.

This chain uses TRBV5-1 with TRBJ2-5; TRBD2 is a possible D gene (6 bases). V lost 4 bases and J 1 base, leaving 14 bases between the germline ends. CDR3 length: 15 amino acids. Germline V CDR1 and CDR2: SGHRS, YFSETQ. The DNA for the CDR3 is TGCGCCAGCAGCCCCCGGGGAGGAGGCCAAGAGACCCAGTACTTC. Its translation: CASSPRGGGQETQYF.

There are a few counts of this clonotype. The chain joins TRBV5-1 to TRBJ2-7; 7 bases are shared with TRBD1. The CDR3 length is 16 residues. Germline values: CDR1 SGHRS, CDR2 YFSETQ. V was clipped by 1 base and J by 2 bases; unmatched bases: 9. CDR3 DNA: TGCGCCAGCAGCTTGCTCCGACAGGGTCGGACCTACGAGCAGTACTTC. Protein sequence: CASSLLRQGRTYEQYF.

This clonotype was seen more than once but under ten times. The J gene is TRBJ1-3, the V gene TRBV4-1, with a possible D match to TRBD1 (6 bases). CDR1 is MGHRA and CDR2 is YSYEKL in the germline V gene. With 2 bases removed from V and 1 base from J, the gap between germline ends came to 6 bases. This CDR3 has 14 residues. CDR3 coding DNA: TGCGCCAGCAGCCAAACAGGGTCTGGAAACACCATATATTTT. Protein product: CASSQTGSGNTIYF.

The chain joins TRBV24-1 to TRBJ2-1, with D possibly being TRBD1 (6 bases). The CDR3 spans 15 residues. V gave up 8 bases and J gave up 6 bases, with 19 bases separating them. Germline V gene sequence: CDR1 KGHDR, CDR2 SFDVKD. Written as DNA, the CDR3 is TGTGCCACCAAGGCAGGGGCGCTCTGGAGCAATGAGCAGTTCTTC. Translated, it gives CATKAGALWSNEQFF.

This clonotype was seen a few times. The rearrangement uses TRBV30 and TRBJ2-1; possibly TRBD1 for D (5 bases). Germline lookup yields CDR1 GTSNPN and CDR2 SVGIG (reference sequence). V was shortened by 2 bases and J by 7 bases, with 12 bases between the two germline ends. This CDR3 spans 13 amino acids. CDR3 loop: CAWSTSGWNEQFF. CDR3 DNA sequence: TGTGCCTGGAGTACCTCAGGGTGGAATGAGCAGTTCTTC.

This clonotype was seen a handful of times. V is TRBV3-1 and J is TRBJ2-7; possible D gene TRBD2, 5 bases. Germline CDR1 LGHDT, CDR2 YNNKEL (reference sequence). The CDR3 is made up of 14 amino acids. With 4 bases removed from V and 3 bases from J, the gap between germline ends came to 13 bases. CDR3 in amino acids: CASSREGIGYEQYF. In DNA, the CDR3 is TGTGCCAGCAGCCGCGAGGGCATCGGCTACGAGCAGTACTTC.

This clonotype showed up many times. This chain links TRBV7-9 with TRBJ1-1; no clear D gene. V shed 2 bases and J shed 3 bases, with 4 bases lying between them. CDR1 is SEHNR, CDR2 FQNEAQ, per germline (reference sequence). The CDR3 is 12 residues long. The CDR3 bases are TGTGCCAGCAGCTTATCTGACACTGAAGCTTTCTTT. Protein: CASSLSDTEAFF. The full variable domain, rest sourced from reference TRBV7-9 and TRBJ1-1, is DTGVSQNPRHKITKRGQNVTFRCDPISEHNRLYWYRQTLGQGPEFLTYFQNEAQLEKSRLLSDRFSAERPKGSFSTLEIQRTEQGDSAMYLCASSLSDTEAFFGQGTRLTVV.

The chain has TRBV7-3 and TRBJ2-2; the match to TRBD2 covers 8 bases. Germline loops: CDR1 SGHTA, CDR2 FQGTGA. The V segment lost 6 bases and the J segment 1 base; nucleotides outside the gene matches: 1. The CDR3 loop spans 14 amino acids. Written as DNA, the CDR3 is TGTGCCAGCAGGCTAGCGGGGAACACCGGGGAGCTGTTTTTT. It is translated as CASRLAGNTGELFF.